Listed here are 30 T cell receptor beta chains from one sample, sequenced in a study of T-cell reconstitution after alpha-beta-depleted transplantation in children. The library targeted TCRbeta and was prepared with unique molecular identifiers. Each CDR3 protein is one row after TCRdb ran MiXCR on the PCR reads. The table has hundreds of thousands of distinct CDR3 sequences, around 15% seen once. Material: PBMCs, mostly from graft donor cells, obtained 360 days after TCRalphabeta/CD19-depleted stem cell transplant. These receptors all stem from a male patient between 2 and 9 years old who had a stem cell transplant for acute lymphoblastic leukemia, so the T cells may come from the graft donor.

In this sample, this clonotype turned up a few times. The chain links TRBV11-1 to TRBJ2-6; 8 bases fit TRBD1. CDR3 length: 19 amino acids. The V gene end was trimmed by 6 bases and the J gene end by 0 bases; junction bases not matched to a gene: 13. CDR1 is SGHAT, CDR2 FQDESV, per germline (reference sequence). CDR3 residues: CASSSRPRGPNSGANVLTF. The CDR3, as DNA: TGTGCCAGCAGTAGTAGGCCCAGGGGGCCCAACTCTGGGGCCAACGTCCTGACTTTC.

The chain combines TRBV28 with TRBJ1-6; no clear D gene. The CDR3 has 11 amino acids. CDR1 is MDHEN and CDR2 is SYDVKM in the germline V gene. The V gene lost 3 bases and the J gene lost 9 bases, with 3 bases spanning the gap. This CDR3 is CASSFLSPLHF. The CDR3 DNA sequence: TGTGCCAGCAGTTTCCTTTCACCCCTCCACTTT.

This clonotype came up many times. The chain couples TRBV7-2 to TRBJ2-3, with 9 bases that match TRBD2. This CDR3 is 16 amino acids long. The V gene's germline CDR1 is SGHTA and CDR2 FQGNSA. Trimming at V came to 1 base and at J to 4 bases, leaving 6 bases not matched to a gene. The CDR3 bases are TGTGCCAGCAGCTTAGTCCGACTAGCGGAATCAGATACGCAGTATTTT. Its protein product is CASSLVRLAESDTQYF.

This clonotype has more than one count but fewer than ten. The gene calls are TRBV3-1 and TRBJ2-3, with a tentative D call TRBD2 (6 bases). Germline V lookup: CDR1 LGHDT, CDR2 YNNKEL (reference sequence). V was shortened by 1 base and J by 5 bases, with 10 bases between the two germline ends. The CDR3 is made up of 14 amino acids. CDR3: CASSQAGVRDTQYF. CDR3 sequence (DNA): TGTGCCAGCAGCCAAGCGGGAGTCAGAGATACGCAGTATTTT.

This chain uses TRBV19 with TRBJ2-1; the match to TRBD2 covers 7 bases. With 1 base clipped from V and 3 bases from J, the junction kept 6 bases outside the gene matches. The CDR3 is 16 amino acids. Germline V gene lookup returns CDR1 LNHDA and CDR2 SQIVND (reference sequence). In DNA, the CDR3 is TGTGCCAGTAGTATAGCGTCGGGAGGCCACTACAATGAGCAGTTCTTC. Its protein product is CASSIASGGHYNEQFF.

This clonotype showed up just a few times. The chain couples TRBV20-1 to TRBJ2-7, with D possibly being TRBD2 (6 bases). Germline CDR1 reads DFQATT; CDR2 reads SNEGSKA (reference sequence). V shed 5 bases and J shed 6 bases, with 20 bases lying between them. The CDR3 has 14 residues. CDR3 loop: CSAASGTLAAEQYF. The CDR3 bases are TGCAGTGCTGCTTCCGGGACTCTAGCTGCCGAGCAGTACTTC.

This clonotype was seen a few times. The chain couples TRBV9 to TRBJ2-2; 9 bases agree with TRBD2. In germline, CDR1 is SGDLS, CDR2 YYNGEE. With 5 bases clipped from V and 5 bases from J, the junction kept 10 bases outside the gene matches. The CDR3 covers 16 residues. The chain's CDR3 is CASSLIAGARTGELFF. Here the CDR3 DNA reads TGTGCCAGCAGTCTTATAGCGGGAGCGAGAACCGGGGAGCTGTTTTTT.

The V and J genes are TRBV28 and TRBJ1-5; D perhaps matches TRBD1 (5 bases). CDR1 is MDHEN and CDR2 is SYDVKM in the germline V gene. Deletions cut 3 bases from V and 5 bases from J, with 23 bases between. The CDR3 is 18 residues long. CDR3 bases: TGTGCCAGCAGTTTGGTTTGGTTAGGGGAGCAAGTTTATCAGCCCCAGCATTTT. Protein sequence: CASSLVWLGEQVYQPQHF.

This clonotype was observed many times. The genes are TRBV29-1 and TRBJ2-7; the D is unclear. Germline CDR1 is SQVTM and CDR2 is ANQGSEA. The germline V and J ends were trimmed by 5 bases and 0 bases, with 8 bases remaining between them. The CDR3 is 12 amino acids. CDR3 DNA sequence: TGCAGCGTTCTTACAAACTCCTACGAGCAGTACTTC. Translating it yields CSVLTNSYEQYF.

This clonotype appeared many times. The gene calls are TRBV29-1 and TRBJ2-1, with D maybe TRBD2 (5 bases). The germline gives CDR1 SQVTM, CDR2 ANQGSEA. Trimming pared 6 bases from V and 7 bases from J, leaving 13 bases between. This CDR3 is built from 12 residues. The CDR3 sequence is CSVSPRGNEQFF. CDR3 coding DNA: TGCAGCGTCTCTCCTCGGGGAAATGAGCAGTTCTTC.

This clonotype was counted ten times or more. This rearrangement joins TRBV6-2 or TRBV6-3 to TRBJ2-2, with D hard to call. The V gene's germline CDR1 is MNHEY and CDR2 SVGEGT. The CDR3 extends over 14 amino acids. V lost 7 bases and J 4 bases, leaving 13 bases between the germline ends. CDR3 in amino acids: CASTLSAATGELFF. The CDR3 DNA sequence: TGTGCCAGCACCCTTTCCGCGGCCACCGGGGAGCTGTTTTTT.

The rearrangement uses TRBV3-1 and TRBJ2-3, with D possibly being TRBD1 or TRBD2 (6 bases each). The V and J ends lost 4 bases and 0 bases respectively, with 20 bases between them. CDR3 length: 18 residues. Germline-derived CDR1 and CDR2 are LGHDT and YNNKEL (reference sequence). The CDR3 DNA is TGTGCCAGCAGCCTCCAGTCCGGGGGCGTTGGGAGCACAGATACGCAGTATTTT. Amino acid sequence: CASSLQSGGVGSTDTQYF.

This clonotype was counted many times. The CDR3 nucleotides are TGTGCCAGCAGTTTAGGGACAGGGGGAAAAGAAGCCCTCCACTTT. Protein sequence: CASSLGTGGKEALHF. The chain combines TRBV12-3 or TRBV12-4 with TRBJ1-6; 10 nucleotides agree with TRBD1. V gave up 1 base and J gave up 14 bases; unmatched junction bases: 8. The CDR3 is 15 residues long.

Many counts were recorded for this clonotype. The gene calls are TRBV4-2 and TRBJ2-7, with 8 positions matching TRBD2. Germline CDR1 LGHNA, CDR2 YNFKEQ. Germline trimming cut 1 base from V and 5 bases from J; bases unmatched to any gene: 7. There are 15 residues in the CDR3. DNA of the CDR3: TGTGCCAGCAGCCAAGTCTCAAGCGGGAGCGACGAGCAGTACTTC. It translates to CASSQVSSGSDEQYF.

V is TRBV11-2 and J is TRBJ1-1; D gene ambiguous. Germline CDR1 reads SGHAT; CDR2 reads FQNNGV. The CDR3 totals 13 residues. Trimming shortened V by 5 bases and J by 1 base, and 8 bases separated the two germline ends. The CDR3 DNA sequence: TGTGCCAGCAGCGCCAATTCGAACACTGAAGCTTTCTTT. Translation gives CASSANSNTEAFF.

This clonotype appeared a few times. This chain connects TRBV12-3 or TRBV12-4 to TRBJ2-1, with 7 nucleotides matching TRBD1. The trim removed 3 bases at V and 0 bases at J, leaving 5 bases unmatched. This CDR3 spans 16 amino acids. The CDR3 nucleotides are TGTGCCAGCAGTTTCAGACAGGGAAGCTCCTACAATGAGCAGTTCTTC. This codes for CASSFRQGSSYNEQFF.

This clonotype was recorded at least ten times. The V gene is TRBV12-3 or TRBV12-4, the J gene TRBJ1-1; the D is unclear. Trimming took 5 bases from V and 1 from J, leaving 14 bases between them. The CDR3 length is 15 residues. The CDR3 bases are TGTGCCAGCAGTCCCCTGGCCAGCCCGAACACTGAAGCTTTCTTT. As protein: CASSPLASPNTEAFF.

The CDR3 bases are TGTGCCAGCCGTCCGGGGCGGAGAGGAAACACCATATATTTT. Amino acid sequence: CASRPGRRGNTIYF. The chain employs TRBV28 and TRBJ1-3, with a tentative D call TRBD1 (5 bases). The ends were cut back, 8 bases at V and 4 bases at J, with 15 bases in the middle. The CDR3 has 14 residues. Germline lookup yields CDR1 MDHEN and CDR2 SYDVKM.

This chain links TRBV12-3 or TRBV12-4 with TRBJ2-1; D is perhaps TRBD1 or TRBD2 (5 bases each). The CDR3 has 14 amino acids. With 5 bases removed from V and 4 bases from J, the gap between germline ends came to 12 bases. This CDR3 is CASSLGPLYNEQFF. CDR3 coding DNA: TGTGCCAGCAGTCTGGGACCCTTATACAATGAGCAGTTCTTC.

This chain links TRBV7-9 with TRBJ1-1; D is ambiguous. Trimming shortened V by 3 bases and J by 11 bases, and 7 bases separated the two germline ends. This CDR3 has 10 residues. Germline CDR1 and CDR2: SEHNR and FQNEAQ (reference sequence). The CDR3 DNA follows: TGTGCCAGCAGCTTTCAAGGGGCTTTCTTT. Encoded protein: CASSFQGAFF.

This clonotype was seen ten or more times. The gene calls are TRBV29-1 and TRBJ1-1; 11 nucleotides align to TRBD1. The CDR3 has 14 amino acids. With 3 bases clipped from V and 5 bases from J, the junction kept 5 bases outside the gene matches. Germline CDR1 reads SQVTM; CDR2 reads ANQGSEA. In DNA form, the CDR3 reads TGCAGCGTTGACCGGGACAGGGGGTGGACTGAAGCTTTCTTT. Translated: CSVDRDRGWTEAFF.

This chain uses TRBV9 with TRBJ2-4; D uncertain. Trimming took off 1 base at V and 5 bases at J, with 7 bases between the two ends. The CDR3 has 13 amino acids. Germline CDR1 SGDLS, CDR2 YYNGEE. The CDR3 DNA reads as TGTGCCAGCAGCGTAATCCCGGAAAACATTCAGTACTTC. The encoded protein is CASSVIPENIQYF.

This clonotype has more than one count but fewer than ten. This chain joins TRBV5-6 and TRBJ2-3; D might be TRBD2 (5 bases). CDR3 length: 15 residues. The germline V gene encodes CDR1 SGHDT and CDR2 YYEEEE. V shed 2 bases and J shed 2 bases, with 12 bases lying between them. The CDR3 reads CASSFRTGVTDTQYF. The CDR3 DNA follows: TGTGCCAGCAGCTTTCGGACTGGGGTCACAGATACGCAGTATTTT.

In its sample, this clonotype was seen a few times. The genes are TRBV20-1 and TRBJ2-7; 10 positions agree with TRBD1. The V and J ends lost 3 bases and 4 bases, in that order; junction bases with no gene match: 6. The length of the CDR3 is 14 residues. Germline V CDR1 and CDR2: DFQATT, SNEGSKA (reference sequence). Here the CDR3 reads CSARAGQGIYEQYF. CDR3 sequence (DNA): TGCAGTGCTAGGGCGGGACAGGGGATTTACGAGCAGTACTTC.

The J gene is TRBJ1-2, the V gene TRBV30; D might be TRBD1 (5 bases). Trimming stripped 0 bases from V and 3 bases from J, with 26 bases between. Germline V gene data show CDR1 as GTSNPN and CDR2 as SVGIG (reference sequence). The CDR3 extends over 19 amino acids. The CDR3: CAWSVKIRITGSPYYGYTF. The DNA for the CDR3 is TGTGCCTGGAGTGTAAAAATTAGAATCACAGGCTCTCCCTACTATGGCTACACCTTC.

The chain joins TRBV20-1 to TRBJ1-1; D is unresolved. This CDR3 contains 14 residues. The germline CDR1 and CDR2 sequences are DFQATT and SNEGSKA (reference sequence). The germline V and J ends were trimmed by 6 bases and 2 bases, with 16 bases remaining between them. CDR3 in amino acids: CSADSDLSNTEAFF. CDR3 sequence (DNA): TGCAGTGCCGACTCCGACCTTTCAAACACTGAAGCTTTCTTT.

This clonotype was detected a few times. The chain combines TRBV7-2 with TRBJ2-3; TRBD1 agrees at 8 bases. Trimming removed 3 bases from V and 5 bases from J; junction bases left unmatched: 4. The length of the CDR3 is 14 residues. The germline V gene encodes CDR1 SGHTA and CDR2 FQGNSA. The CDR3 DNA is TGTGCCAGCAGCTTGGACAGGGCGGTAGATACGCAGTATTTT. This codes for CASSLDRAVDTQYF.

The sample holds a few counts of this clonotype. The chain employs TRBV7-8 and TRBJ1-2; D gene unclear. This CDR3 has 12 residues. V was pared by 1 base and J by 8 bases, with 8 bases between. Germline V lookup: CDR1 SGHVS, CDR2 FQNEAQ. DNA for the CDR3: TGTGCCAGCAGCTTAGTGGAGAGGGGCTACACCTTC. It encodes CASSLVERGYTF.

This clonotype has a handful of counts. The rearrangement joins TRBV15 to TRBJ2-3; no definite D call. This CDR3 contains 15 residues. V lost 1 base and J 0 bases, leaving 8 bases between the germline ends. Germline CDR1 reads LNHNV; CDR2 reads YYDKDF (reference sequence). The CDR3 bases are TGTGCCACCAGCAGAGGACACGGAAGCACAGATACGCAGTATTTT. It is translated as CATSRGHGSTDTQYF.

This clonotype was detected only a few times. This rearrangement joins TRBV7-9 to TRBJ1-3; D not resolved. Germline CDR1 is SEHNR and CDR2 is FQNEAQ (reference sequence). V gave up 1 base and J gave up 0 bases, with 25 bases separating them. The CDR3 has 21 amino acids. The CDR3 spells CASSLGAGWPSVQLSGNTIYF. The CDR3 region has the DNA TGTGCCAGCAGCTTAGGGGCCGGGTGGCCCTCGGTTCAACTCTCTGGAAACACCATATATTTT. Filled out from reference TRBV7-9 and TRBJ1-3, the complete variable domain reads DTGVSQNPRHKITKRGQNVTFRCDPISEHNRLYWYRQTLGQGPEFLTYFQNEAQLEKSRLLSDRFSAERPKGSFSTLEIQRTEQGDSAMYLCASSLGAGWPSVQLSGNTIYFGEGSWLTVV.